A selection of T cell receptor beta chains follows, all from one sample in a study of blood T cell repertoires in COVID-19. Sequencing was performed with immunoSEQ multiplex PCR; in TCRdb, only in-frame clones are kept and a portion is missing. The data show under 150,000 clones, around three quarters seen once. The source material was peripheral blood. The receptors stem from a human donor in a cohort sampled during active COVID-19. The CDR3 runs from the conserved cysteine through the conserved F or W. A D gene is named only where the DNA matches it firmly. Not all rows give a size; the values are once, few, many and, for expanded clones, a class.

j_call clone_size cdr3_length v_call d_call cdr3_nt cdr3_aa
TRBJ1-1 once 15 TRBV6-1 - TGTGCCAGCAGTGATGGATGGGGGGGGCGTCCTGAAGCTTTCTTT CASSDGWGGRPEAFF
TRBJ1-4 - 15 TRBV27 - TGTGCCAGCAGTCCCTCCTATTACTATAATGAAAAACTGTTTTTT CASSPSYYYNEKLFF
TRBJ2-3 - 17 TRBV9 - TGTGCCAGCAGCGTAGATGGGCGGGGGCCTGGTAAAGATACGCAGTATTTT CASSVDGRGPGKDTQYF
TRBJ1-3 - 15 TRBV2 TRBD1 TGTGCCAGCAGTACGGGGACAGCCCCGGGAAACACCATATATTTT CASSTGTAPGNTIYF
TRBJ2-2 few 14 TRBV10-3 TRBD2 TGTGCCTCCCGCCGGGGGGGCGGCACCGGGGAGCTGTTTTTT CASRRGGGTGELFF
TRBJ1-6 - 12 TRBV7-9 - TGTGCCAGCAGCTCCCAAGCCCTTTCCCTCCACTTT CASSSQALSLHF
TRBJ2-7 - 12 TRBV27 - TGTGCCAGCAGTTCCCGCTCCTACGAGCAGTACTTC CASSSRSYEQYF
TRBJ1-1 many 15 TRBV6-5 - TGTGCCAGCAGTACCCCGAGGGCGCTGAACACTGAAGCTTTCTTT CASSTPRALNTEAFF
TRBJ1-3 few 16 TRBV4-2 TRBD1 TGTGCCAGCAGCCAAGAGGGGACAGTCTCTGGAAACACCATATATTTT CASSQEGTVSGNTIYF
TRBJ2-5 - 16 TRBV4-2 TRBD1 TGTGCCAGCAGCCAAGTGGGACAGGTAGACCAAGAGACCCAGTACTTC CASSQVGQVDQETQYF